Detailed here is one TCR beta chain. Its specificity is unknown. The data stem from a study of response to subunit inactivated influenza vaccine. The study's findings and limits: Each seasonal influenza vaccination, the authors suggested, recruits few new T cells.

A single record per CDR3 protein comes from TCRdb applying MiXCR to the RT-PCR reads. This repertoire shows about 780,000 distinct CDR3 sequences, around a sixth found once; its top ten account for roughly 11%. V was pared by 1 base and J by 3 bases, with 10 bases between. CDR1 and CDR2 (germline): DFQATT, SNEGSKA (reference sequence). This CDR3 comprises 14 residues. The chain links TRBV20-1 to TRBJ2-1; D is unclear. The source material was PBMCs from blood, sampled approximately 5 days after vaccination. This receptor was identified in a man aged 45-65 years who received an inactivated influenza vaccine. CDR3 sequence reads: CSARAGRNYNEQFF. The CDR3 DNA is TGCAGTGCTAGAGCGGGTCGCAACTACAATGAGCAGTTCTTC.